The rows below give T cell receptor beta chains drawn from one sample of a study of blood T cell repertoires in COVID-19. The assay was immunoSEQ multiplex PCR, and TCRdb's table has in-frame clones only and misses some. The sample yields about 230,000 clones, approximately 87% seen once. The sequenced material came from peripheral blood. The receptors here all came from a woman in her seventies with active or convalescent COVID-19. The CDR3 runs from the conserved cysteine through the conserved F or W. The D gene is left open where the match is weak. Rows may omit the clone size; those that give it use once, few, many or a size class.

CDR3 protein	CDR3 DNA	V gene	J gene	CDR3 length	clone size	D gene
CASSPRLAGDYEQYF	TGCGCCAGCAGCCCCCGACTAGCGGGAGACTACGAGCAGTACTTC	TRBV5-1	TRBJ2-7	15	few	TRBD2
CASSTYRGETGYTF	TGTGCCAGCAGTACCTACAGGGGAGAGACTGGCTACACCTTC	TRBV2	TRBJ1-2	14	once	TRBD1
CASSSGLAGGGTDTQYF	TGCGCCAGCAGCTCGGGACTAGCGGGAGGTGGCACAGATACGCAGTATTTT	TRBV5-1	TRBJ2-3	17	.	TRBD2
CASSSGTGSHDEQFF	TGCGCCAGCAGCTCCGGGACAGGGTCGCACGATGAGCAGTTCTTC	TRBV5-1	TRBJ2-1	15	once	TRBD1
CASRSQGHTEAFF	TGTGCCAGCAGGTCACAGGGCCACACTGAAGCTTTCTTT	TRBV2	TRBJ1-1	13	.	.
CASTPLLRATNQPQHF	TGTGCCAGTACCCCCCTGCTGAGGGCTACCAATCAGCCCCAGCATTTT	TRBV19	TRBJ1-5	16	.	.
CASSLLRGSGTEAFF	TGTGCCAGCAGCTTACTCAGGGGGTCGGGCACTGAAGCTTTCTTT	TRBV11-2	TRBJ1-1	15	.	TRBD1
CASNDGTANYGYTF	TGCGCCAGCAACGACGGGACAGCAAACTATGGCTACACCTTC	TRBV5-1	TRBJ1-2	14	.	TRBD1
CSVEGEGGSDGYTF	TGCAGCGTTGAAGGTGAAGGGGGCTCGGATGGCTACACCTTC	TRBV29-1	TRBJ1-2	14	.	TRBD1
CSASTGTPRETQYF	TGCAGTGCTAGTACCGGGACTCCGCGCGAGACCCAGTACTTC	TRBV20-1	TRBJ2-5	14	.	.
CASSRPTSKNPHEQFF	TGCGCCAGCAGCCGCCCGACTAGCAAGAACCCCCATGAGCAGTTCTTC	TRBV4-1	TRBJ2-1	16	.	TRBD2
CASSQGGVNTEAFF	TGTGCCAGCAGCCAAGGGGGAGTGAACACTGAAGCTTTCTTT	TRBV3-1/TRBV3-2	TRBJ1-1	14	few	.
CASSPERQFSNQPQHF	TGTGCCAGCAGCCCCGAAAGACAGTTCAGCAATCAGCCCCAGCATTTT	TRBV7-8	TRBJ1-5	16	.	.
CASSKIQNRGNNSPLHF	TGCGCCAGCAGTAAGATCCAAAACAGGGGTAATAATTCACCCCTCCACTTT	TRBV4-3	TRBJ1-6	17	.	TRBD1
CASSLQNTGELFF	TGTGCCAGCAGTTTACAGAACACCGGGGAGCTGTTTTTT	TRBV12-3/TRBV12-4	TRBJ2-2	13	.	.
CASSFSTGGVETQYF	TGCGCCAGCAGCTTCAGTACAGGGGGCGTGGAGACCCAGTACTTC	TRBV5-1	TRBJ2-5	15	.	TRBD1
CASSLAGVGTGELFF	TGTGCCAGCAGTTTAGCAGGGGTGGGCACCGGGGAGCTGTTTTTT	TRBV28	TRBJ2-2	15	.	.
CASSRPGGGTDTQYF	TGTGCCAGCAGCCGCCCGGGAGGCGGCACAGATACGCAGTATTTT	TRBV3-1/TRBV3-2	TRBJ2-3	15	once	TRBD2
CASSYWARGHADTQYF	TGTGCCAGCAGTTACTGGGCCAGGGGGCATGCAGATACGCAGTATTTT	TRBV6-5	TRBJ2-3	16	.	TRBD1
CASSPQGLYTEAFF	TGTGCCAGCAGTCCACAGGGGCTATACACTGAAGCTTTCTTT	TRBV6-6	TRBJ1-1	14	.	TRBD1
CAIPGTQVGEQFF	TGTGCCATCCCCGGGACTCAGGTCGGAGAGCAGTTCTTC	TRBV10-3	TRBJ2-1	13	.	.
CASSLVGGGQETQYF	TGTGCCAGCAGCTTAGTAGGGGGGGGACAAGAGACCCAGTACTTC	TRBV7-7	TRBJ2-5	15	.	.
CASSILQSGDEKLFF	TGTGCCAGTAGTATCCTGCAGTCGGGAGATGAAAAACTGTTTTTT	TRBV19	TRBJ1-4	15	once	.
CASSQDRESYEQYF	TGTGCCAGCAGCCAAGATCGAGAGTCCTACGAGCAGTACTTC	TRBV14	TRBJ2-7	14	.	.
CASSIRSYSGNTIYF	TGTGCCAGTAGTATAAGGAGCTACTCTGGAAACACCATATATTTT	TRBV19	TRBJ1-3	15	.	.
CASKGGREADTQYF	TGCGCCAGCAAGGGCGGCCGGGAGGCAGATACGCAGTATTTT	TRBV10-2	TRBJ2-3	14	.	TRBD2
CASTRTVADTIYF	TGTGCCAGTACCCGGACAGTCGCGGACACCATATATTTT	TRBV19	TRBJ1-3	13	.	.
CASSYDSPKDYGYTF	TGTGCCAGCAGCTACGACAGTCCGAAAGACTATGGCTACACCTTC	TRBV6-6	TRBJ1-2	15	few	.
CASWAGGWTGELFF	TGTGCCAGCTGGGCGGGAGGCTGGACCGGGGAGCTGTTTTTT	TRBV3-1/TRBV3-2	TRBJ2-2	14	.	TRBD2
CASSEGGGRNEQFF	TGTGCCAGCAGTGAAGGGGGCGGGAGGAATGAGCAGTTCTTC	TRBV6-1	TRBJ2-1	14	once	TRBD2
CASESGASYEQYF	TGTGCCAGCGAAAGCGGGGCCTCCTACGAGCAGTACTTC	TRBV6-6	TRBJ2-7	13	.	TRBD2
CASSPDRDGQPQHF	TGTGCCAGCAGCCCCGACAGGGACGGTCAGCCCCAGCATTTT	TRBV5-4	TRBJ1-5	14	.	TRBD1
CASSPGLHSDNEQFF	TGTGCTAGCAGCCCCGGACTCCATAGCGACAATGAGCAGTTCTTC	TRBV7-7	TRBJ2-1	15	.	.
CSVPLGESDTQYF	TGCAGCGTTCCCCTCGGGGAATCAGATACGCAGTATTTT	TRBV29-1	TRBJ2-3	13	.	.
CASRGDRHNYGYTF	TGTGCCAGCAGGGGGGACAGACATAACTATGGCTACACCTTC	TRBV2	TRBJ1-2	14	.	TRBD1
CASSRWTGEDEKLFF	TGTGCCAGCAGCCGATGGACAGGGGAAGACGAAAAACTGTTTTTT	TRBV7-9	TRBJ1-4	15	.	TRBD1
CAISESLAANTDTQYF	TGTGCCATCAGTGAGTCACTAGCGGCAAACACAGATACGCAGTATTTT	TRBV10-3	TRBJ2-3	16	.	TRBD2
CASSLVGTRRGEQYF	TGCGCCAGCAGCTTGGTTGGGACTAGGAGAGGCGAGCAGTACTTC	TRBV5-1	TRBJ2-7	15	.	TRBD2
CSASNPGQGAREQYF	TGCAGTGCTAGTAATCCGGGACAGGGGGCGCGAGAGCAGTACTTC	TRBV20-1	TRBJ2-7	15	.	TRBD1
CASSYSPGAGDEKLFF	TGTGCCAGCAGTTATAGCCCCGGGGCAGGGGATGAAAAACTGTTTTTT	TRBV6-5	TRBJ1-4	16	.	.
CASSFQGQAPSYNEQFF	TGCGCCAGCAGCTTTCAGGGGCAGGCGCCATCCTACAATGAGCAGTTCTTC	TRBV5-1	TRBJ2-1	17	.	.
CASNSPVGRGYEQYF	TGTGCCAGCAACTCACCGGTGGGCAGGGGGTACGAGCAGTACTTC	TRBV28	TRBJ2-7	15	few	TRBD1
CASGGEVAYEQYF	TGTGCCAGCGGGGGGGAGGTTGCCTACGAGCAGTACTTC	TRBV6-5	TRBJ2-7	13	few	TRBD2
CATRQGVNTEAFF	TGTGCCACCCGACAGGGAGTGAACACTGAAGCTTTCTTT	TRBV24-1	TRBJ1-1	13	.	TRBD1
CASSSTSGGQLNNEQFF	TGCGCCAGCAGCTCCACTAGCGGGGGGCAACTTAACAATGAGCAGTTCTTC	TRBV5-1	TRBJ2-1	17	.	TRBD2
CSVLGVAWDTEAFF	TGCAGCGTCCTAGGGGTGGCTTGGGACACTGAAGCTTTCTTT	TRBV29-1	TRBJ1-1	14	.	.